This T cell receptor (beta chain) was identified during a study of Graves' ophthalmopathy and Graves' hyperthyroidism. For the study at large: Peripheral blood sampling occurred at initial diagnosis, before any treatment. General observations from the study: Detected in blood as well were most expanded thyroid clonotypes with frequency above 0.001.

A duration under 3 months, NOSPECS ≥4, CAS ≥3 and moderate-to-severe activity characterized the donors with ophthalmopathy. This clonotype was recorded many times. Antigen: not known. The CDR3 has 20 amino acids. V lost 2 bases to trimming and J lost 0 bases, with 20 bases between them. The authors amplified TCR beta CDR3 regions from RNA transcripts. The first-round RT-PCR employed HTBI primers together with the Qiagen OneStep RT-PCR kit. A multiplex PCR was then performed as the second round. TCRdb processed the multiplex PCR reads anew with MiXCR; each CDR3 protein has one entry. The data show approximately 210,000 distinct CDR3 sequences, with 20% to 25% seen just once and about 40% held by the top ten.

This chain links TRBV12-3 or TRBV12-4 with TRBJ2-6; D remains ambiguous. This receptor was taken from a woman aged 45-65 years with Graves' ophthalmopathy. Sequencing was done on a sample of peripheral blood. The CDR3 DNA follows: TGTGCCAGCAGTTTAACGGTCGGCACACAAAGGCTCTCTGGGGCCAACGTCCTGACTTTC. Protein product: CASSLTVGTQRLSGANVLTF.